This T cell receptor beta chain originates from a study of T cell changes during pregnancy in multiple sclerosis. Sequenced by immunoSEQ multiplex PCR; TCRdb stores in-frame clones only, minus some. The table lists tens of thousands of clones, roughly nine tenths of them singletons. Worth noting for this clone: Sequence at one end of the junction differs from germline and may be a read error. In the same sample, other DNA sequences code for this CDR3.

This clonotype was sampled from a female donor with multiple sclerosis, enrolled in a pregnancy study. The material was CD4+ T cells from peripheral blood mononuclear cells, obtained before pregnancy.

The CDR3, as DNA: TGTGCCAGTAGCCCTTTCGATTCACCCCTCCACTTT. Protein product: CASSPFDSPLHF. The chain links TRBV14 to TRBJ1-6; D is unresolved. The CDR3 consists of 12 residues. From germline, CDR1 is SGHDN and CDR2 FVKESK.